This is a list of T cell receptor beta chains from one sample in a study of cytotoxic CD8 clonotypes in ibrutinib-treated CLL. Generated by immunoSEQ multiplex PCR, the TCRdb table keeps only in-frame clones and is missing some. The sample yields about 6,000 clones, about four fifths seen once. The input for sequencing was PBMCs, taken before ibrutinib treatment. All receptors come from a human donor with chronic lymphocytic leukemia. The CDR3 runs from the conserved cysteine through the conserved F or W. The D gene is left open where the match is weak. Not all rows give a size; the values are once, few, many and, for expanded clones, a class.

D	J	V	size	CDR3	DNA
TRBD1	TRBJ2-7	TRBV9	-	CASSGGGLSSYEQYF	TGTGCCAGCAGCGGAGGGGGCCTTAGCTCCTACGAGCAGTACTTC
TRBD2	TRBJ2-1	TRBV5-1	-	CATTLGLATNEQFF	TGCGCCACCACCCTGGGACTAGCTACCAATGAGCAGTTCTTC
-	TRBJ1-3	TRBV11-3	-	CASSNPYGQGNTIYF	TGTGCCAGCAGCAATCCATACGGACAGGGAAACACCATATATTTT
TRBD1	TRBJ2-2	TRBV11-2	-	CASSRTGLNTGELFF	TGTGCCAGCAGCAGGACAGGGCTGAACACCGGGGAGCTGTTTTTT
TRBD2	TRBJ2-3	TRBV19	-	CASSIRASGRADTQYF	TGTGCCAGTAGTATACGGGCTAGCGGGAGGGCAGATACGCAGTATTTT
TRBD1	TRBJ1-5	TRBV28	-	CAGGWTGDQPQHF	TGTGCCGGGGGGTGGACAGGCGATCAGCCCCAGCATTTT
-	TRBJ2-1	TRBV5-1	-	CASSAYNEQFF	TGCGCCAGCAGCGCATACAATGAGCAGTTCTTC
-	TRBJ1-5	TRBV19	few	CASSIVRGSNQPQHF	TGTGCCAGTAGTATAGTCCGGGGAAGCAATCAGCCCCAGCATTTT
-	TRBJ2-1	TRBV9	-	CASSVGSRSYNEQFF	TGTGCCAGCAGCGTAGGATCCCGCTCCTACAATGAGCAGTTCTTC
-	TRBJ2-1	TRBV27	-	CASTPWGGDYNEQFF	TGTGCCAGCACCCCATGGGGGGGCGACTACAATGAGCAGTTCTTC
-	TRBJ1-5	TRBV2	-	CASSSYSGVQQPQHF	TGTGCCAGCAGTTCCTACAGTGGGGTCCAACAGCCCCAGCATTTT
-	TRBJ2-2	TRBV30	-	CAWTLDDRNTGELFF	TGTGCCTGGACCCTAGACGACCGCAACACCGGGGAGCTGTTTTTT
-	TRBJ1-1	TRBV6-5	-	CASSGRSTEAFF	TGTGCCAGCAGCGGACGGTCCACTGAAGCTTTCTTT
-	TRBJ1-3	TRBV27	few	CASSEDRTGNTIYF	TGTGCCAGCAGTGAAGACAGGACTGGAAACACCATATATTTT
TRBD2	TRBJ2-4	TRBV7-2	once	CASSSISGRSPIQYF	TGTGCCAGCAGCTCGATTAGCGGGAGATCACCTATTCAGTACTTC
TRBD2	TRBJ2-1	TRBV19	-	CASSTTSGRTGEQFF	TGTGCCAGTAGTACGACTAGCGGGAGAACGGGTGAGCAGTTCTTC
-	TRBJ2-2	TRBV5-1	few	CASSLVLTGTGELFF	TGCGCCAGCAGCTTGGTACTAACAGGGACCGGGGAGCTGTTTTTT
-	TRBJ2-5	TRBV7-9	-	CASSPGQGQETQYF	TGTGCCAGCAGCCCAGGACAAGGCCAAGAGACCCAGTACTTC
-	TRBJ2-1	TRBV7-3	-	CASSLIGRRDGSYNEQFF	TGTGCCAGCAGCTTGATAGGTCGGCGGGACGGCTCCTACAATGAGCAGTTCTTC
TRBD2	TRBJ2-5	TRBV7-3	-	CASSPRAGTSAVSQYF	TGTGCCAGCAGCCCAAGGGCCGGGACTAGCGCGGTGTCCCAGTACTTC
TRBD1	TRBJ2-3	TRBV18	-	CASSPRDRGSPDTQYF	TGTGCCAGCTCACCTCGGGACAGGGGAAGCCCAGATACGCAGTATTTT
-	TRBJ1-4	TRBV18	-	CASSPTGPATNEKLFF	TGTGCCAGCTCACCAACAGGACCTGCAACTAATGAAAAACTGTTTTTT
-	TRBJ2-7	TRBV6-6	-	CASSPGRGGTYEQYF	TGTGCCAGCAGTCCTGGTAGGGGCGGGACGTACGAGCAGTACTTC
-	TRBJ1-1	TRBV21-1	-	CASTMALGRLRSREDATEAFF	TGTGCCAGCACCATGGCCCTGGGCCGGCTCAGGAGTAGGGAGGATGCCACTGAAGCTTTCTTT
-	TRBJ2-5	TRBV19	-	CASSIPRASGRETQYF	TGTGCCAGTAGTATCCCGAGGGCGTCGGGTAGGGAGACCCAGTACTTC
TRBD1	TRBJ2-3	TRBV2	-	CASSDTGVRDTQYF	TGTGCCAGCAGTGATACAGGGGTCAGAGATACGCAGTATTTT
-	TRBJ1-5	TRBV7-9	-	CASSLDAEVQHF	TGTGCCAGCAGCTTAGATGCGGAGGTCCAGCATTTT
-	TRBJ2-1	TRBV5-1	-	CASSQYRGQRDEQFF	TGCGCCAGCAGCCAATACAGGGGACAGCGGGATGAGCAGTTCTTC
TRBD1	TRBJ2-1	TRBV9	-	CASSQQGPSYNEQFF	TGTGCCAGCAGCCAACAGGGGCCCTCCTACAATGAGCAGTTCTTC
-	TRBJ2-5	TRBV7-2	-	CASSAQGGVGETQYF	TGTGCCAGCAGCGCCCAAGGCGGAGTCGGGGAGACCCAGTACTTC
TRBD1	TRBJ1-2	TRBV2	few	CASSEAGTGGRYTF	TGTGCCAGCAGTGAAGCTGGAACAGGGGGACGCTACACCTTC
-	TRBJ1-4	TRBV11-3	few	CASSDRFNEKLFF	TGTGCCAGCAGCGATAGGTTTAATGAAAAACTGTTTTTT
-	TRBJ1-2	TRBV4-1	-	CASSRPDSFYGYTF	TGCGCCAGCAGCCGCCCGGACAGCTTCTATGGCTACACCTTC
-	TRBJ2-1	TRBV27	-	CASSYRRNNEQFF	TGTGCCAGCAGTTATCGGAGAAACAATGAGCAGTTCTTC
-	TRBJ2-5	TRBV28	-	CASSDSYQETQYF	TGTGCCAGCAGTGACAGTTACCAAGAGACCCAGTACTTC
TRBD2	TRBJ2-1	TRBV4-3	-	CASSQRHTSGSYNEQFF	TGCGCCAGCAGCCAACGTCATACTAGCGGGTCCTACAATGAGCAGTTCTTC
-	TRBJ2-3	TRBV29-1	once	CSGGLAGSGDTQYF	TGCAGCGGGGGGCTGGCGGGATCAGGAGATACGCAGTATTTT
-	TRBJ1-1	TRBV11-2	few	CASSLGTAFEAFF	TGTGCCAGCAGCCTCGGTACAGCATTTGAAGCTTTCTTT
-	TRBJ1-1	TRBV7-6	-	CASSLVVTAVMAEAFF	TGTGCCAGCAGCTTAGTAGTGACGGCGGTGATGGCTGAAGCTTTCTTT
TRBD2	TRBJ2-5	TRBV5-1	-	CASSLAAASGRGETQYF	TGCGCCAGCAGCTTGGCCGCGGCTAGCGGGAGGGGAGAGACCCAGTACTTC
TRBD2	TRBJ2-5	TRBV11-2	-	CASSQTSGSETQYF	TGTGCCAGCAGCCAGACTAGCGGGAGTGAGACCCAGTACTTC
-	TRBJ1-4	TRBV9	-	CASSVGRGDEKLFF	TGTGCCAGCAGCGTAGGGAGGGGTGATGAAAAACTGTTTTTT
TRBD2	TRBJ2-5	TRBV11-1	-	CASSLTGGLGGLETQYF	TGTGCCAGCAGCCTTACTGGGGGACTAGGAGGGTTGGAGACCCAGTACTTC
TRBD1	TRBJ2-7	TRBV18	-	CASSPPGQLITYEQYF	TGTGCCAGCTCACCCCCGGGACAGCTTATAACCTACGAGCAGTACTTC